The 23 T cell receptor beta chains given below trace back to one sample, sequenced in a study of Graves' ophthalmopathy and Graves' hyperthyroidism. Using RNA transcripts, the TCR beta CDR3 regions were amplified. Second-round multiplex PCR came after a first-round RT-PCR that employed HTBI primers. MiXCR, run by TCRdb on the multiplex PCR reads, gives a single entry per CDR3 protein. The repertoire consists of over a million distinct CDR3 sequences, with less than 45% occurring once and the leading ten covering around 10%. Sequencing was performed on peripheral blood or thyroid tissue (not recorded which). The source is an adult man with Graves' hyperthyroidism.

This clonotype has ten or more counts. The chain couples TRBV7-2 to TRBJ1-4, with 9 bases identical to TRBD1. The CDR3 has 16 residues. Germline trimming cut 2 bases from V and 4 bases from J; bases unmatched to any gene: 5. Germline values: CDR1 SGHTA, CDR2 FQGNSA. This CDR3 is CASSLHGQGNNEKLFF. Written as DNA, the CDR3 is TGTGCCAGCAGCTTACATGGACAGGGGAATAATGAAAAACTGTTTTTT.

This clonotype was detected only a few times. The chain uses TRBV28 and TRBJ1-6; no definite D call. The germline V and J ends were trimmed by 3 bases and 10 bases, with 4 bases remaining between them. Germline assignment: CDR1 MDHEN and CDR2 SYDVKM. This CDR3 region has 11 residues. The CDR3, as DNA: TGTGCCAGCAGTTTTAAGTCACCCCTCCACTTT. Protein product: CASSFKSPLHF.

In the case of this clonotype: With a much larger clone just one base away, this may be a read error. V and J are TRBV11-2 and TRBJ2-5, with 11 bases that match TRBD2. V gave up 7 bases and J gave up 1 base; unmatched junction bases: 14. The V gene's germline CDR1 is SGHAT and CDR2 FQNNGV. The CDR3 spans 18 residues. The CDR3 protein is CASNSSGRMILSQETQYF. In nucleotides, the CDR3 is TGTGCCAGCAACTCTAGCGGGAGGATGATTTTAAGCCAAGAGACCCAGTACTTC.

The chain links TRBV19 to TRBJ1-2; 10 nucleotides agree with TRBD1. CDR3 length: 14 residues. Trimming removed 8 bases from V and 6 bases from J; junction bases left unmatched: 9. Germline V lookup: CDR1 LNHDA, CDR2 SQIVND (reference sequence). The chain's CDR3 is CASAPDRGRHGYTF. The CDR3 coding sequence is TGTGCCAGTGCGCCAGACAGGGGGCGTCATGGCTACACCTTC.

V is TRBV25-1 and J is TRBJ1-6; 11 nucleotides match TRBD1. Germline lookup yields CDR1 MGHDK and CDR2 SYGVNS. The trim removed 4 bases at V and 12 bases at J, leaving 8 bases unmatched. This CDR3 is 15 amino acids long. CDR3 DNA: TGTGCCAGCAGTGCAACCGGGACAGGGGGAGTACCCCTCCACTTT. The encoded protein is CASSATGTGGVPLHF.

The rearrangement joins TRBV2 to TRBJ1-2; D might be TRBD1 (5 bases). The germline V and J ends were trimmed by 6 bases and 2 bases, with 19 bases remaining between them. This CDR3 contains 16 residues. Per the germline V gene, CDR1 is SNHLY and CDR2 is FYNNEI. The CDR3 is CASSAGAAKGNYGYTF. CDR3 nucleotides: TGTGCCAGCAGCGCCGGAGCGGCCAAGGGGAACTATGGCTACACCTTC.

The CDR3 sequence is CSVLAGGATGELFF. Written as DNA, the CDR3 is TGCAGCGTTCTAGCGGGGGGGGCCACCGGGGAGCTGTTTTTT. The chain carries TRBV29-1 and TRBJ2-2; 12 positions agree with TRBD2. CDR3 length: 14 residues. CDR1 and CDR2 (germline): SQVTM, ANQGSEA. V lost 5 bases, J lost 4 bases, and 2 bases stayed unmatched.

V and J are TRBV7-8 and TRBJ1-1; 9 nucleotides agree with TRBD1. Germline V CDR1 and CDR2: SGHVS, FQNEAQ. The CDR3 runs to 13 residues. The ends lost 7 bases at V and 4 bases at J; junction bases unmatched: 4. As DNA, the CDR3 is TGTGCCAGCACGACAGGGGGGGGCACTGAAGCTTTCTTT. Amino acids: CASTTGGGTEAFF.

This chain uses TRBV2 with TRBJ2-2, with D possibly matching TRBD2 (5 bases). The CDR3 consists of 13 residues. Trimming shortened V by 8 bases and J by 1 base, and 8 bases separated the two germline ends. Germline assignment: CDR1 SNHLY and CDR2 FYNNEI. The CDR3 here is CASVGGNTGELFF. DNA for the CDR3: TGTGCCAGCGTCGGAGGGAACACCGGGGAGCTGTTTTTT.

This clonotype was counted at least ten times. V gene TRBV5-6 combines with J gene TRBJ2-5; D is possibly TRBD1 or TRBD2 (5 bases each). The CDR3 spans 16 residues. The germline V and J ends were trimmed by 0 bases and 0 bases, with 12 bases remaining between them. Germline-derived CDR1 and CDR2 are SGHDT and YYEEEE. Here the CDR3 reads CASSLAYEGYQETQYF. The CDR3 region has the DNA TGTGCCAGCAGCTTGGCCTATGAGGGGTACCAAGAGACCCAGTACTTC.

This clonotype turned up a few times. The V gene is TRBV4-1, the J gene TRBJ2-7, with TRBD1 as a possible D gene (6 bases). The CDR3 covers 15 residues. Trimming took 7 bases from V and 5 from J, leaving 21 bases between them. Germline loops: CDR1 MGHRA, CDR2 YSYEKL. CDR3 DNA sequence: TGCGCCAGCACCCCAACAACGGTACAGGGACACGAGCAGTACTTC. Translation gives CASTPTTVQGHEQYF.

This sequence joins TRBV25-1 and TRBJ2-5; 11 bases line up with TRBD2. Unmatched junction bases numbered 5, after V lost 8 bases and J lost 3 bases. The germline V gene encodes CDR1 MGHDK and CDR2 SYGVNS. The CDR3 length is 14 residues. CDR3 loop: CASHALAGEETQYF. The CDR3 coding sequence is TGTGCCAGCCATGCACTAGCGGGAGAAGAGACCCAGTACTTC.

J is TRBJ1-1 and V is TRBV28, with D possibly TRBD1 on 5 matching bases. This CDR3 spans 13 amino acids. The V gene's germline CDR1 is MDHEN and CDR2 SYDVKM. Trimming stripped 11 bases from V and 2 bases from J, with 15 bases between. CDR3 in amino acids: CAGKDRFNTEAFF. CDR3 nucleotides: TGTGCCGGAAAAGACAGATTCAACACTGAAGCTTTCTTT.

The chain combines TRBV10-3 with TRBJ2-7; 9 bases align to TRBD1. V was clipped by 5 bases and J by 3 bases; unmatched bases: 5. The CDR3 covers 14 residues. The germline V gene has CDR1 ENHRY and CDR2 SYGVKD. The DNA for the CDR3 is TGTGCCATCAGTTTGCGGGACAGGGACTACGAGCAGTACTTC. It is translated as CAISLRDRDYEQYF.

V and J are TRBV7-2 and TRBJ1-1; TRBD1 aligns across 8 bases. The CDR3 spans 15 residues. Germline V gives CDR1 SGHTA, CDR2 FQGNSA. After removal of 4 bases from V and 2 bases from J, the junction contained 6 bases not matched to a gene. The CDR3 spells CASSSTGAYNTEAFF. The CDR3 DNA reads as TGTGCCAGCAGCTCGACAGGGGCGTATAACACTGAAGCTTTCTTT.

The table lists this clonotype with a few counts. The rearrangement uses TRBV28 and TRBJ1-1; 8 bases map to TRBD1. After removal of 5 bases from V and 7 bases from J, the junction contained 9 bases not matched to a gene. CDR3 length equals 14 residues. Germline CDR1 reads MDHEN; CDR2 reads SYDVKM. CDR3 residues: CASSPPRTGFEAFF. The DNA for the CDR3 is TGTGCCAGCAGTCCGCCCCGGACAGGGTTTGAAGCTTTCTTT.

The chain employs TRBV12-3 or TRBV12-4 and TRBJ1-6; 7 positions agree with TRBD1. The V gene end was trimmed by 5 bases and the J gene end by 9 bases; junction bases not matched to a gene: 7. CDR3 size: 14 residues. CDR3 in amino acids: CASSAQGGSSPLHF. Written as DNA, the CDR3 is TGTGCCAGCAGTGCGCAGGGGGGTAGTTCACCCCTCCACTTT.

The chain has TRBV6-6 and TRBJ2-7, with a weak D call TRBD1 (5 bases). Per the germline V gene, CDR1 is MNHNY and CDR2 is SVGAGI (reference sequence). Trimming left V 5 bases short and J 6 bases short, with 11 bases between. The CDR3 extends over 12 amino acids. The CDR3 region is CASSDDSLEQYF. The CDR3 nucleotides read TGTGCCAGCAGTGACGACAGCCTCGAGCAGTACTTC.

This clonotype has only a few counts. The CDR3 reads CASKSGQGFGEAFF. As DNA, the CDR3 is TGTGCCAGCAAGTCGGGACAGGGTTTCGGTGAAGCTTTCTTT. The V and J genes are TRBV7-2 and TRBJ1-1; 9 bases line up with TRBD1. From germline, CDR1 is SGHTA and CDR2 FQGNSA. The CDR3 contains 14 residues. Germline trimming cut 7 bases from V and 7 bases from J; bases unmatched to any gene: 10.

In its sample, this clonotype was seen a few times. The chain recombines TRBV30 with TRBJ2-7; 9 bases match TRBD2. The V segment lost 1 base and the J segment 6 bases; nucleotides outside the gene matches: 7. Germline CDR1 and CDR2: GTSNPN and SVGIG (reference sequence). CDR3 length equals 14 residues. CDR3 in amino acids: CAWSAGGRAAEQYF. The CDR3 DNA follows: TGTGCCTGGAGTGCGGGCGGGAGGGCCGCCGAGCAGTACTTC.

Details on this clonotype: A much larger clone is a single base away; this may be a read error. The chain uses TRBV7-2 and TRBJ2-7; D possibly matches TRBD1 or TRBD2 (5 bases each). Germline CDR1 reads SGHTA; CDR2 reads FQGNSA. With 4 bases removed from V and 3 bases from J, the gap between germline ends came to 16 bases. The CDR3 runs 15 residues. The CDR3 DNA reads as TGTGCCAGCAGCTATTCGATCGTGGGGGTCTACGAGCAGTACTTC. Translated, it gives CASSYSIVGVYEQYF. Filled out from reference TRBV7-2 and TRBJ2-7, the complete variable domain reads GAGVSQSPSNKVTEKGKDVELRCDPISGHTALYWYRQSLGQGLEFLIYFQGNSAPDKSGLPSDRFSAERTGGSVSTLTIQRTQQEDSAVYLCASSYSIVGVYEQYFGPGTRLTVT.

This clonotype was detected ten times or more. This rearrangement joins TRBV28 to TRBJ1-2; 7 bases fit TRBD1. Germline V gene data show CDR1 as MDHEN and CDR2 as SYDVKM. The CDR3 extends over 14 amino acids. V was clipped by 4 bases and J by 4 bases; unmatched bases: 6. CDR3 protein: CASSSTGQGYGYTF. CDR3 sequence (DNA): TGTGCCAGCAGTTCGACAGGGCAGGGCTATGGCTACACCTTC.

The rearrangement uses TRBV25-1 and TRBJ2-2; TRBD1 aligns across 8 bases. The CDR3 consists of 15 residues. The J segment lost 6 bases and the V segment lost 6 bases, leaving 9 bases of the junction unmatched. Per the germline V gene, CDR1 is MGHDK and CDR2 is SYGVNS. The CDR3 reads CASSQVRGLPGELFF. The CDR3 coding sequence is TGTGCCAGCAGCCAAGTCAGGGGGCTTCCCGGGGAGCTGTTTTTT.